One sample yielded the 22 T cell receptor beta chains listed below, sequenced in a study of read filtering for tumor transcriptome and immune sequencing. This library used around 400 ng RNA and molecular barcoded adaptors spanning alpha/delta and beta/gamma chains. TCRdb ran MiXCR on the reads and lists one entry per CDR3 protein. The sample has about 130,000 distinct CDR3 sequences, around 13% seen once. Material for sequencing was a population of CD138-negative cells sorted from bone marrow. Source of these receptors: a donor older than 35 with multiple myeloma.

The table lists this clonotype with many counts. This chain connects TRBV6-2 or TRBV6-3 to TRBJ2-7, with D possibly called TRBD1 or TRBD2 (6 bases each). The CDR3 length is 14 residues. Germline assignment: CDR1 MNHEY and CDR2 SVGEGT. V dropped 2 bases and J dropped 4 bases, with 12 bases sitting between them. CDR3 loop: CASSYDGGRYEQYF. For the CDR3, the DNA is TGTGCCAGCAGTTACGACGGGGGCAGGTACGAGCAGTACTTC.

The chain has TRBV12-3 or TRBV12-4 and TRBJ2-5; D is ambiguous. V was cut by 0 bases and J by 1 base, with 9 bases left in between. The CDR3 covers 15 residues. CDR3 region: CASSLAEWSQETQYF. For the CDR3, the DNA is TGTGCCAGCAGTTTAGCTGAGTGGTCCCAAGAGACCCAGTACTTC.

This clonotype appeared many times. The rearrangement joins TRBV7-8 to TRBJ2-1; 9 bases are shared with TRBD1. This CDR3 is 16 amino acids long. V trimming: 5 bases; J trimming: 4 bases; junction bases outside the gene matches: 9. Looked up from germline, CDR1 is SGHVS and CDR2 is FQNEAQ. The CDR3, as DNA: TGTGCCAGCAGCCGAACCCCCGGGACAGGGTACAATGAGCAGTTCTTC. Translating gives CASSRTPGTGYNEQFF.

The rearrangement joins TRBV20-1 to TRBJ1-5; D is possibly TRBD1 (5 bases). The germline V and J ends were trimmed by 5 bases and 5 bases, with 13 bases remaining between them. CDR3 length: 13 residues. Germline V gives CDR1 DFQATT, CDR2 SNEGSKA (reference sequence). CDR3 DNA: TGCAGTGCTGCGAGGGGCGCCCATCAGCCCCAGCATTTT. Translation: CSAARGAHQPQHF.

This clonotype was picked up many times. The V and J genes are TRBV7-9 and TRBJ2-5; D not certain. The V end was cut by 2 bases, the J end by 2 bases, with 0 bases between. The CDR3 covers 11 residues. Germline V gene lookup returns CDR1 SEHNR and CDR2 FQNEAQ (reference sequence). CDR3 region: CASSLQETQYF. The CDR3 DNA reads as TGTGCCAGCAGCTTACAAGAGACCCAGTACTTC.

This clonotype has a count of ten or more. In DNA form, the CDR3 reads TGCGCCAGCAGCCAAACGAGCTCTGGGGCCAACGTCCTGACTTTC. It translates to CASSQTSSGANVLTF. V is TRBV5-1 and J is TRBJ2-6; the D is unclear. CDR3 length: 15 residues. Germline V gene sequence: CDR1 SGHRS, CDR2 YFSETQ. The ends were cut back, 4 bases at V and 0 bases at J, with 8 bases in the middle.

Ten or more counts support this clonotype. This chain uses TRBV7-2 with TRBJ2-3, with TRBD2 identical over 7 bases. The CDR3 extends over 17 amino acids. Germline V gene sequence: CDR1 SGHTA, CDR2 FQGNSA. J was trimmed by 0 bases and V by 4 bases; bases with no gene match: 10. In nucleotides, the CDR3 is TGTGCCAGCAGCTCCCTGCCAGCGGGGACTAGCACAGATACGCAGTATTTT. Encoded protein: CASSSLPAGTSTDTQYF. Filled out from reference TRBV7-2 and TRBJ2-3, the complete variable domain reads GAGVSQSPSNKVTEKGKDVELRCDPISGHTALYWYRQSLGQGLEFLIYFQGNSAPDKSGLPSDRFSAERTGGSVSTLTIQRTQQEDSAVYLCASSSLPAGTSTDTQYFGPGTRLTVL.

This clonotype was seen more than once but under ten times. The genes are TRBV10-3 and TRBJ2-5; a weak D match, TRBD1 (6 bases). The germline V gene has CDR1 ENHRY and CDR2 SYGVKD. The CDR3 is made up of 13 amino acids. V shed 8 bases and J shed 4 bases, with 14 bases lying between them. CDR3 sequence: CAIGARTVETQYF. DNA for the CDR3: TGTGCCATCGGTGCCCGGACAGTAGAGACCCAGTACTTC.

This clonotype was recorded at least ten times. The chain joins TRBV6-2 or TRBV6-3 to TRBJ1-1; D may be TRBD1 (5 bases). The CDR3 sequence is 13 residues long. Germline CDR1 is MNHEY and CDR2 is SVGEGT. V lost 7 bases and J lost 6, with 15 bases in between. The CDR3, as DNA: TGTGCCAGCACCGGGGGATGGGGGGCTGAAGCTTTCTTT. Residues: CASTGGWGAEAFF.

Points on this clonotype: Being one base from a much bigger clone, this may be a read error. The chain links TRBV10-3 to TRBJ2-1; no firm D call. Looked up from germline, CDR1 is ENHRY and CDR2 is SYGVKD. The CDR3 extends over 12 amino acids. Written as DNA, the CDR3 is TGTGCCAGCAGTCCGACTGGGCCAGTGCGGTTCTTC. Its protein is CASSPTGPVRFF.

This clonotype was found many times. This chain links TRBV20-1 with TRBJ1-5; D is possibly TRBD1 (5 bases). The V and J ends lost 3 bases and 1 base respectively, with 7 bases between them. There are 13 residues in the CDR3. Per germline, CDR1 DFQATT and CDR2 SNEGSKA (reference sequence). In DNA, the CDR3 is TGCAGTGCTAGTAAGGGGAGCAATCAGCCCCAGCATTTT. Translated, it gives CSASKGSNQPQHF.

This clonotype was recorded many times. The V and J genes are TRBV20-1 and TRBJ1-6, with no clear D. The V and J ends lost 3 bases and 8 bases respectively, with 20 bases between them. The CDR3 extends over 16 amino acids. Looked up from germline, CDR1 is DFQATT and CDR2 is SNEGSKA (reference sequence). CDR3 nucleotides: TGCAGTGCTAGTCCTGCATTTTGGACCCAGGATTCACCCCTCCACTTT. Its translation: CSASPAFWTQDSPLHF.

CDR3 nucleotide sequence: TGTGCCAGCAGCTCGACCGGGACTAGCGGGTCCTGGCCCTCCTACGAGCAGTACTTC. Amino acid sequence: CASSSTGTSGSWPSYEQYF. The rearrangement links TRBV5-4 to TRBJ2-7; the match to TRBD2 covers 12 bases. The length of the CDR3 is 19 residues. The germline CDR1 and CDR2 sequences are SGHNT and YYREEE (reference sequence). The V and J ends lost 3 bases and 0 bases, in that order; junction bases with no gene match: 13.

There are many counts of this clonotype. The chain joins TRBV20-1 to TRBJ2-1; 13 bases map to TRBD2. Germline V gives CDR1 DFQATT, CDR2 SNEGSKA (reference sequence). The CDR3 length is 18 residues. J gave up 0 bases and V 6 bases, and 11 bases lay outside the gene matches. CDR3 sequence (DNA): TGCAGTGCCAGAACTAGCGGGAGGGCCCTGAGCTCCTACAATGAGCAGTTCTTC. The encoded protein is CSARTSGRALSSYNEQFF.

This clonotype was seen at least ten times. The chain recombines TRBV19 with TRBJ2-3, with 7 bases fitting TRBD2. CDR3 length: 15 amino acids. Trimming removed 3 bases from V and 4 bases from J; junction bases left unmatched: 7. In germline, CDR1 is LNHDA, CDR2 SQIVND (reference sequence). In nucleotides, the CDR3 is TGTGCCAGTAGTATCTGGCGGGAGACGCCAGATACGCAGTATTTT. Translated: CASSIWRETPDTQYF. Full variable domain (rest looked up from reference TRBV19 and TRBJ2-3): DGGITQSPKYLFRKEGQNVTLSCEQNLNHDAMYWYRQDPGQGLRLIYYSQIVNDFQKGDIAEGYSVSREKKESFPLTVTSAQKNPTAFYLCASSIWRETPDTQYFGPGTRLTVL.

To note about this clonotype: At one end the junction does not follow the germline gene, possibly because of a read error. The chain joins TRBV2 to TRBJ2-6, with 7 bases that match TRBD1. Germline V CDR1 and CDR2: SNHLY, FYNNEI. This CDR3 spans 15 amino acids. CDR3 sequence: CAGSIDRAGANVLTF. CDR3 in DNA: TGTGCCGGCAGTATCGACAGGGCTGGGGCCAACGTCCTGACTTTC. The variable domain in full, with the rest retrieved from reference TRBV2 and TRBJ2-6, is EPEVTQTPSHQVTQMGQEVILRCVPISNHLYFYWYRQILGQKVEFLVSFYNNEISEKSEIFDDQFSVERPDGSNFTLKIRSTKLEDSAMYFCAGSIDRAGANVLTFGAGSRLTVL.

In its sample, this clonotype was seen many times. The J gene is TRBJ2-7, the V gene TRBV19, with D unclear. CDR1 LNHDA and CDR2 SQIVND come from the germline V gene (reference sequence). The CDR3 covers 14 residues. Trimming cost V 4 bases and J 7 bases, with 17 bases left between them. DNA for the CDR3: TGTGCCAGTAGTACCCCAACGGGTTTGGGGGAGCAGTACTTC. It specifies CASSTPTGLGEQYF.

This clonotype was seen repeatedly, ten times or more. Here the CDR3 reads CSAPSSTSGRHEQFF. The CDR3 nucleotides read TGCAGTGCCCCTTCCTCGACTAGCGGGAGGCATGAGCAGTTCTTC. The rearrangement uses TRBV20-1 and TRBJ2-1, with 13 positions matching TRBD2. There are 15 residues in the CDR3. Germline CDR1 DFQATT, CDR2 SNEGSKA (reference sequence). Trimming took 6 bases from V and 8 from J; bases not matched to a gene: 10.

This sequence joins TRBV6-6 and TRBJ1-5; no reliable D call. The CDR3 has 12 residues. Germline V lookup: CDR1 MNHNY, CDR2 SVGAGI (reference sequence). V lost 5 bases and J lost 6, with 8 bases in between. Here the CDR3 DNA reads TGTGCCAGCAGTGAAGGGAGTCAGCCCCAGCATTTT. It encodes CASSEGSQPQHF.

This clonotype was detected ten times or more. This chain's CDR3 is CASSPGTSYSSSYEQYF. DNA for the CDR3: TGTGCCAGCTCACCGGGGACTAGCTATTCCTCCTCCTACGAGCAGTACTTC. The rearrangement links TRBV18 to TRBJ2-7; 9 nucleotides match TRBD2. The CDR3 has 17 amino acids. V was pared by 3 bases and J by 0 bases, with 9 bases of the junction left unmatched. Germline lookup yields CDR1 KGHSH and CDR2 LQKENI.

Details on this clonotype: Only one base separates this from a far larger clonotype, so it likely reflects a read error. This CDR3 is missing its conserved last phenylalanine or tryptophan, likely due to a read error. The chain has TRBV7-3 and TRBJ2-1, with D maybe TRBD1 (6 bases). Looked up from germline, CDR1 is SGHTA and CDR2 is FQGTGA. Between the trimmed V and J ends, which lost 2 bases and 4 bases, there was a span of 15 bases. This CDR3 contains 16 residues. CDR3 region: CASSLAITGKYNEQFI. CDR3 nucleotides: TGTGCCAGCAGCTTAGCCATAACAGGGAAATACAATGAGCAGTTCATC.

This clonotype was recorded at least ten times. J is TRBJ2-1 and V is TRBV2; D is perhaps TRBD2 (6 bases). Germline V gene lookup returns CDR1 SNHLY and CDR2 FYNNEI. Trimming cost V 8 bases and J 2 bases, with 19 bases left between them. The CDR3 length is 16 residues. As DNA, the CDR3 is TGTGCCAGCCCCGAATTAGGCGGGATTACCTACAATGAGCAGTTCTTC. Translating gives CASPELGGITYNEQFF.